The clone carrying this TCR beta chain was seen once. This specimen belongs to a study of blood T cell repertoires in COVID-19. Study-wide background: Samples came from the United States, Italy and Spain, spanning acute and convalescent COVID-19. PBMCs, B-cell-depleted T cells, or T cells were the source of the cDNA or gDNA that made up the material.

In germline, CDR1 is SGHRS, CDR2 YFSETQ. The ends lost 3 bases at V and 0 bases at J; junction bases unmatched: 5. CDR3 length: 16 residues. Original data processing: Reference gene primer amplification yielded estimated nucleated cell counts. Generated by immunoSEQ multiplex PCR, the TCRdb table keeps only in-frame clones and is missing some. V and J calls and clone size are given by that table; D and trimming were obtained from the DNA. The table includes some 220,000 clones, 75% to 85% detected once. The rearrangement joins TRBV5-1 to TRBJ2-1; 8 nucleotides align to TRBD2. Sequencing was performed on peripheral blood. This receptor was obtained from a man aged 50 to 59 with active or convalescent COVID-19. The CDR3 DNA sequence: TGCGCCAGCAGCTGGGAGCGGGGGAGCTCCTACAATGAGCAGTTCTTC. As protein: CASSWERGSSYNEQFF.